Presented here are 12 T cell receptor beta chains from one specimen sequenced in a study of T cells in Graves' hyperthyroidism and ophthalmopathy. The TCR beta CDR3 regions underwent amplification using RNA transcripts as the source. RT-PCR in the first round (using the HTBI primer set) targeted the TCR CDR3. Each CDR3 protein is one row after TCRdb ran MiXCR on the multiplex PCR reads. Here the sample spans hundreds of thousands of distinct CDR3 sequences, 40% to 55% being singletons. Material for sequencing was peripheral blood or thyroid tissue (not recorded which). These receptors were collected from a woman in her late teens or twenties with Graves' hyperthyroidism.

This clonotype was counted ten times or more. The chain employs TRBV7-9 and TRBJ1-1, with D possibly matching TRBD1 (6 bases). The CDR3 spans 15 residues. V lost 4 bases, J lost 7 bases, and 19 bases lay in between. Germline V gene lookup returns CDR1 SEHNR and CDR2 FQNEAQ (reference sequence). CDR3 nucleotide sequence: TGTGCCAGCAGCTCCCCAGACAGGATCAGGGGTGAAGCTTTCTTT. Translation: CASSSPDRIRGEAFF. Complete variable domain (other parts from reference TRBV7-9 and TRBJ1-1): DTGVSQNPRHKITKRGQNVTFRCDPISEHNRLYWYRQTLGQGPEFLTYFQNEAQLEKSRLLSDRFSAERPKGSFSTLEIQRTEQGDSAMYLCASSSPDRIRGEAFFGQGTRLTVV.

About this clonotype: The germline gene is not matched at one end of the junction; a read error may be the cause. V usage is TRBV7-3 and J usage is TRBJ2-7; D ambiguous. Looked up from germline, CDR1 is SGHTA and CDR2 is FQGTGA. The CDR3 is 16 residues long. The DNA of the CDR3 is TGCGCCAGCAGCCAAAGTGGCGGAACGAGCTCCTACGAGCAGTACTTC. This translates into CASSQSGGTSSYEQYF.

The J gene is TRBJ1-2, the V gene TRBV13; D gene ambiguous. Per germline, CDR1 PRHDT and CDR2 FYEKMQ (reference sequence). Trimming left V 3 bases short and J 2 bases short, with 16 bases between. The CDR3 has 16 residues. This CDR3 reads CASSFSDLTFNYGYTF. The CDR3, as DNA: TGTGCCAGCAGCTTTTCCGACCTGACATTCAACTATGGCTACACCTTC. The full variable domain, its missing parts supplied by reference TRBV13 and TRBJ1-2, is AAGVIQSPRHLIKEKRETATLKCYPIPRHDTVYWYQQGPGQDPQFLISFYEKMQSDKGSIPDRFSAQQFSDYHSELNMSSLELGDSALYFCASSFSDLTFNYGYTFGSGTRLTVV.

This clonotype showed up many times. The chain employs TRBV2 and TRBJ1-5; TRBD1 matches at 7 bases. CDR3 size: 14 residues. Germline V gene sequence: CDR1 SNHLY, CDR2 FYNNEI. After removal of 4 bases from V and 2 bases from J, the junction contained 2 bases not matched to a gene. The CDR3 region is CASSGDSGNQPQHF. The CDR3 nucleotides are TGTGCCAGCAGTGGGGACAGTGGCAATCAGCCCCAGCATTTT.

Concerning this clonotype itself: Compared with germline, one end of the junction differs, possibly owing to a read error. The V and J genes are TRBV10-3 and TRBJ1-1; D might be TRBD1 (6 bases). The CDR3 contains 12 residues. In germline, CDR1 is ENHRY, CDR2 SYGVKD. DNA for the CDR3: TGTGCCATCAGTGGGGGGGACACTGGAGCTTTCTTT. Its protein product is CAISGGDTGAFF.

This clonotype was seen repeatedly, ten times or more. This rearrangement joins TRBV24-1 to TRBJ1-1; a weak D match, TRBD1 (6 bases). V lost 5 bases and J 1 base, leaving 16 bases between the germline ends. This CDR3 is 16 amino acids long. Germline V CDR1 and CDR2: KGHDR, SFDVKD. DNA for the CDR3: TGTGCCACCAGTGGAAAACAGGGAACGAGGAACACTGAAGCTTTCTTT. It yields the protein CATSGKQGTRNTEAFF.

CDR3 residues: CASSWDRENTIYF. In DNA form, the CDR3 reads TGTGCCAGCAGTTGGGACAGGGAAAACACCATATATTTT. This chain joins TRBV12-3 or TRBV12-4 and TRBJ1-3; 9 bases are a match to TRBD1. V shed 4 bases and J 6 bases; nucleotides not matched to a gene: 1. The CDR3 is made up of 13 amino acids.

The rearrangement links TRBV19 to TRBJ2-7; 7 bases are a match to TRBD2. The trim removed 8 bases at V and 4 bases at J, leaving 8 bases unmatched. The CDR3 runs 13 residues. Germline V lookup: CDR1 LNHDA, CDR2 SQIVND (reference sequence). The CDR3 protein is CASAGLSMYEQYF. The CDR3, as DNA: TGTGCCAGTGCGGGACTATCCATGTACGAGCAGTACTTC.

CDR3 amino acids: CASNMGTEEKLFF. For the CDR3, the DNA is TGTGCCAGCAATATGGGGACCGAAGAAAAACTGTTTTTT. The rearrangement joins TRBV6-1 to TRBJ1-4, with D tentatively TRBD1 (5 bases). From germline, CDR1 is MNHNS and CDR2 SASEGT. Trimming took 7 bases from V and 8 from J, leaving 14 bases between them. This CDR3 spans 13 amino acids.

This chain connects TRBV2 to TRBJ2-7; 15 bases agree with TRBD2. J was trimmed by 7 bases and V by 5 bases; bases with no gene match: 12. The length of the CDR3 is 17 residues. Germline V gives CDR1 SNHLY, CDR2 FYNNEI. The CDR3 sequence is CASSRTSGRGRRDEQYF. As DNA, the CDR3 is TGTGCCAGCAGTCGGACTAGCGGGAGGGGGAGGCGGGATGAGCAGTACTTC. The full variable domain, its missing parts supplied by reference TRBV2 and TRBJ2-7, is EPEVTQTPSHQVTQMGQEVILRCVPISNHLYFYWYRQILGQKVEFLVSFYNNEISEKSEIFDDQFSVERPDGSNFTLKIRSTKLEDSAMYFCASSRTSGRGRRDEQYFGPGTRLTVT.

This clonotype was found a few times. The chain recombines TRBV7-9 with TRBJ2-7; TRBD2 matches 7 bases. The CDR3 runs 17 residues. Germline lookup yields CDR1 SEHNR and CDR2 FQNEAQ (reference sequence). The V and J ends lost 5 bases and 4 bases, in that order; junction bases with no gene match: 17. The CDR3 sequence: CASSGVGLAEQRYEQYF. CDR3 sequence (DNA): TGTGCCAGCAGCGGAGTAGGGCTAGCGGAGCAGAGGTACGAGCAGTACTTC.

This clonotype showed up just a few times. The V gene is TRBV9, the J gene TRBJ1-4, with D perhaps TRBD1 (6 bases). The germline gives CDR1 SGDLS, CDR2 YYNGEE. V gave up 4 bases and J gave up 11 bases, with 15 bases separating them. CDR3 length equals 13 residues. The CDR3 loop reads CASSPTDSQKLFF. The DNA of the CDR3 is TGTGCCAGCAGCCCCACGGACAGTCAGAAACTGTTTTTT.